This section outlines one T cell receptor (beta chain) sequence together with its context. The source of the sample is a study of blood T cell repertoires in COVID-19. Losses at the gene ends were 8 bases for V and 4 bases for J; bases not matched to a gene: 23. There are 19 residues in the CDR3. CDR1 SGHTA and CDR2 FQGTGA come from the germline V gene. Measured with immunoSEQ multiplex PCR; TCRdb has only the in-frame clones, and not every one. The table has about 240,000 clones, less than 90% seen once; the top ten hold under 6.5%. The source material was peripheral blood. The receptor was derived from a man aged 55-75 years with acute or convalescent COVID-19. V is TRBV7-3 and J is TRBJ2-7; 10 nucleotides align to TRBD2. The CDR3 DNA follows: TGTGCCAGCCTTACTACGGGGTTGATTCCCGCTAGCGGGAGTTACGAGCAGTACTTC. Its translation is CASLTTGLIPASGSYEQYF.